This T cell receptor beta chain derives from a study of cytomegalovirus exposure and HLA in healthy donors. Study-wide findings and caveats: Earlier analysis yielded a pattern in which most TCR beta V segments were productive about 90% or about 30% of the time. Across donors, presence/absence analyses took sequencing depth to be roughly uniform. Another analysis was done later, and it associated 16,951 TCR beta sequences with HLA alleles at 0.05 false discovery rate.

Healthy bone marrow donors formed the donor group. PCR used 60 Vbeta primers and 13 Jbeta primers. Here immunoSEQ multiplex PCR was the method, and the copy in TCRdb shows in-frame clones only, minus some. The repertoire holds some 76,000 clones, with under 80% as singletons. A note on this clone: Antigen: not known.

In germline, CDR1 is LNHDA, CDR2 SQIVND (reference sequence). The V end lost 5 bases, the J end lost 12 bases, and 20 bases lay between the germline ends. This CDR3 region has 14 residues. The rearrangement joins TRBV19 to TRBJ2-1, with a tentative D call TRBD2 (6 bases). This receptor was obtained from a man in his 60s in good health and CMV-seropositive. The sample taken for sequencing was PBMCs. CDR3 DNA sequence: TGTGCCAGTAGTGGGCTAGCGCCTGAAGGTGGGCAGTTCTTC. Protein product: CASSGLAPEGGQFF.